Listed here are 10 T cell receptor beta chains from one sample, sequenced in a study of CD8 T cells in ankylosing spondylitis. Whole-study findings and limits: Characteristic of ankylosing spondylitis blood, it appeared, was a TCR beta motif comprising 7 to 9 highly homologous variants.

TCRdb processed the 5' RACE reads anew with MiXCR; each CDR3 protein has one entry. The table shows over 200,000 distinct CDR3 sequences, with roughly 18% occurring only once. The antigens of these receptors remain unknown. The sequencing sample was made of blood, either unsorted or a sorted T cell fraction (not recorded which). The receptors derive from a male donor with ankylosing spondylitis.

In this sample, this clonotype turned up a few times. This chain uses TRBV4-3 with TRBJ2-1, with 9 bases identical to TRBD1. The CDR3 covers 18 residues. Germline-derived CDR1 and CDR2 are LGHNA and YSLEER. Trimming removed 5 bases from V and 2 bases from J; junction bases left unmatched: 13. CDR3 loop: CASSARYLGQGTYNEQFF. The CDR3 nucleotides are TGCGCCAGCAGCGCCCGTTATCTGGGACAGGGTACCTACAATGAGCAGTTCTTC.

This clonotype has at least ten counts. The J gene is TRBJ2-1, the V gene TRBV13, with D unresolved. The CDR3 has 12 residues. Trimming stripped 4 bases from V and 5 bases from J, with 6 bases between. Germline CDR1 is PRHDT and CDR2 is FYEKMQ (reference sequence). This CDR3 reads CASSWEDNEQFF. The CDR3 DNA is TGTGCCAGCAGCTGGGAAGACAATGAGCAGTTCTTC.

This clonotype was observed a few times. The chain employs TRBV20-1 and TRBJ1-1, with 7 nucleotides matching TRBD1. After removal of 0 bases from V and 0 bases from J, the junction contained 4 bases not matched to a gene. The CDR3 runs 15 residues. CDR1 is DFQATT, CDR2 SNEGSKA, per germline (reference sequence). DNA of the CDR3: TGCAGTGCTAGAGATTACAGGGGCATGAACACTGAAGCTTTCTTT. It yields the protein CSARDYRGMNTEAFF.

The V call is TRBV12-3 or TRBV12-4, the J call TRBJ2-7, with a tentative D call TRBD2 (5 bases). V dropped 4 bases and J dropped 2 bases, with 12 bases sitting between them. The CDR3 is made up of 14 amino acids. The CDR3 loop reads CASSSGYTTYEQYF. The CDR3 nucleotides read TGTGCCAGCAGTTCGGGATATACCACCTACGAGCAGTACTTC.

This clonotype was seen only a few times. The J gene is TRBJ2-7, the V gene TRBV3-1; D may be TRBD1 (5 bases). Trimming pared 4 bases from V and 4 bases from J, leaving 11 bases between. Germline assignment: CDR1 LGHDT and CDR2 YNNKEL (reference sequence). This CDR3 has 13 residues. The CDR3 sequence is CASSRTTGYEQYF. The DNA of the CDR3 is TGTGCCAGCAGCCGAACAACAGGTTACGAGCAGTACTTC.

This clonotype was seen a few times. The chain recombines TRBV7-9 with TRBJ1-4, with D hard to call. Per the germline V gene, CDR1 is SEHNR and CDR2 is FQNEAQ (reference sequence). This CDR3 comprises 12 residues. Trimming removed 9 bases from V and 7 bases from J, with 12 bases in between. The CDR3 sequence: CASSPEPEKLFF. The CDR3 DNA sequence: TGTGCCAGTTCCCCAGAGCCTGAAAAACTGTTTTTT.

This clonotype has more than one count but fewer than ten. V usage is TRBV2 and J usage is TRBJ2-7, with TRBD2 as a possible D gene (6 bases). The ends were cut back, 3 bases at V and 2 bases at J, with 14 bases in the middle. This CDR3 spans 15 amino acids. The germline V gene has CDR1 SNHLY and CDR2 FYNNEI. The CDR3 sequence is CASSEVASAPYEQYF. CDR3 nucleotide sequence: TGTGCCAGCAGTGAGGTGGCTAGCGCGCCCTACGAGCAGTACTTC. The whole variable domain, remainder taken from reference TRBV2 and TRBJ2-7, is EPEVTQTPSHQVTQMGQEVILRCVPISNHLYFYWYRQILGQKVEFLVSFYNNEISEKSEIFDDQFSVERPDGSNFTLKIRSTKLEDSAMYFCASSEVASAPYEQYFGPGTRLTVT.

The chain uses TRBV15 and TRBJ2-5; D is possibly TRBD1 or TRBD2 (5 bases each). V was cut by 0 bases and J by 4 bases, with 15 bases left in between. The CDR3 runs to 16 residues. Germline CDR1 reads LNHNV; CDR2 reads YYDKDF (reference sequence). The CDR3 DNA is TGTGCCACCAGCAGAGATCTGGGGGATCCCACAGAGACCCAGTACTTC. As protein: CATSRDLGDPTETQYF.

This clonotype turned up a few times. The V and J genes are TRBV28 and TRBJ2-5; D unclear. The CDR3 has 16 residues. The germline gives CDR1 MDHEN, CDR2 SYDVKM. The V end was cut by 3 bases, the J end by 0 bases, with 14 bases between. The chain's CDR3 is CASSFEALVYQETQYF. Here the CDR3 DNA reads TGTGCCAGCAGTTTTGAGGCATTGGTGTACCAAGAGACCCAGTACTTC.

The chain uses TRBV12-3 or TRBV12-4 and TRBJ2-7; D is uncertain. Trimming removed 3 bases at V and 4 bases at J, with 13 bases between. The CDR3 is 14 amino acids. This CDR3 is CASSFSVLQYEQYF. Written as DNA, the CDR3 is TGTGCCAGCAGTTTTTCTGTGCTACAGTACGAGCAGTACTTC.